This T cell receptor beta chain was sequenced in a study of T cell responses to AZD1222 COVID-19 vaccine. Findings and caveats of the study: Spike-specific TCR breadth and depth rose after two AZD1222 doses. Researchers report vaccine-associated CD4 TCRs spanning spike, with dominance at 160-218 and 743-854.

TCRdb's copy holds only in-frame clones and misses some; the assay was immunoSEQ multiplex PCR. The table has around 140,000 clones, roughly 90% seen once. In the case of this clone: The target antigen is unknown.

Germline assignment: CDR1 SEHNR and CDR2 FQNEAQ (reference sequence). This CDR3 region has 12 residues. Losses at the gene ends were 5 bases for V and 5 bases for J; bases not matched to a gene: 2. The TCR was taken from an adult who received the MenACWY meningococcal vaccine as a control. This sample comprised peripheral blood, obtained 28 days after the second dose of the MenACWY control vaccine. The chain is built from TRBV7-9 and TRBJ1-2; 7 positions match TRBD1. The CDR3 coding sequence is TGTGCCAGCAGCCCACAGGGGTATGGCTACACCTTC. Its protein product is CASSPQGYGYTF. The whole variable domain, remainder taken from reference TRBV7-9 and TRBJ1-2, is DTGVSQNPRHKITKRGQNVTFRCDPISEHNRLYWYRQTLGQGPEFLTYFQNEAQLEKSRLLSDRFSAERPKGSFSTLEIQRTEQGDSAMYLCASSPQGYGYTFGSGTRLTVV.